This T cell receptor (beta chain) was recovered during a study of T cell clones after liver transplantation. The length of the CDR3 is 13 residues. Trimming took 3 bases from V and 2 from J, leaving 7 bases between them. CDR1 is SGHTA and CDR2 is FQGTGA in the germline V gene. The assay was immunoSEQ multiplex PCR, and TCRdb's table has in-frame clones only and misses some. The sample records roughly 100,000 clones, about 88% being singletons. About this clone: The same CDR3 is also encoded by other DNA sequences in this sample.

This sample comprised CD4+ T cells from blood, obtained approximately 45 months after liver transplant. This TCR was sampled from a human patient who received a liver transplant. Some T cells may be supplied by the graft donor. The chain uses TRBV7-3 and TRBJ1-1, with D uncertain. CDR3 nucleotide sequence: TGTGCCAGCAGCTTTGGTGGTAACACTGAAGCTTTCTTT. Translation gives CASSFGGNTEAFF.